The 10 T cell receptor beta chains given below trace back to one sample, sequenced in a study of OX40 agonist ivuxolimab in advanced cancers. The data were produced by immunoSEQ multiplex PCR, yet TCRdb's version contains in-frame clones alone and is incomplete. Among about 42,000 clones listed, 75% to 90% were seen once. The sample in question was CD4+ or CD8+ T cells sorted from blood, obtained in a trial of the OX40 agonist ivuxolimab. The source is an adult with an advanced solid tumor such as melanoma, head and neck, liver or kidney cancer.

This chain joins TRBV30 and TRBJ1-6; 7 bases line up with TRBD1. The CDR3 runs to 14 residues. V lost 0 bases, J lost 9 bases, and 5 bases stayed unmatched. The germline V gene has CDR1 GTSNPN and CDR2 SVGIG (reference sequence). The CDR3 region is CAWSVRGGASPLHF. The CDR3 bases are TGTGCCTGGAGTGTACGAGGGGGCGCTTCACCCCTCCACTTT.

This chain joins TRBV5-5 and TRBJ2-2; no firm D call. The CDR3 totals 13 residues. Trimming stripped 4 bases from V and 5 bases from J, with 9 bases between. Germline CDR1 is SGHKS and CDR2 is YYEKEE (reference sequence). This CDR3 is CASSRSETGELFF. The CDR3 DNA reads TGTGCCAGCAGCCGGTCGGAGACCGGGGAGCTGTTTTTT.

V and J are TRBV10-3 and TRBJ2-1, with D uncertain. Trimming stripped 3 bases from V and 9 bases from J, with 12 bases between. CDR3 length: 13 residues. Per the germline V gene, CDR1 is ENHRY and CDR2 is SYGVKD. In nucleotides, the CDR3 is TGTGCCATCAGTGATAAAGGAATGGGTGAGCAGTTCTTC. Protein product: CAISDKGMGEQFF.

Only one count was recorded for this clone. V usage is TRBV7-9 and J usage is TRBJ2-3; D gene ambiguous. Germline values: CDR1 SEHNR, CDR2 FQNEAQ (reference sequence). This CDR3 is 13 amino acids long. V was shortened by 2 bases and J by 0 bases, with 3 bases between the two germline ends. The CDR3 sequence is CASSLKSTDTQYF. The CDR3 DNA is TGTGCCAGCAGCTTAAAAAGCACAGATACGCAGTATTTT. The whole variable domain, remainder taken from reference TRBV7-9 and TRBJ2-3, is DTGVSQNPRHKITKRGQNVTFRCDPISEHNRLYWYRQTLGQGPEFLTYFQNEAQLEKSRLLSDRFSAERPKGSFSTLEIQRTEQGDSAMYLCASSLKSTDTQYFGPGTRLTVL.

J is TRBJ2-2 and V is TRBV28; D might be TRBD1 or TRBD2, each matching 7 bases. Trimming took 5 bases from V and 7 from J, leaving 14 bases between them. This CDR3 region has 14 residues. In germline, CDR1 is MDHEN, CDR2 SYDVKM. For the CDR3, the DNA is TGTGCCAGCAGTCCAGGGGGGGCTCGCGGGGAGCTGTTTTTT. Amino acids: CASSPGGARGELFF.

The CDR3 region is CASSLGGRDNEQFF. The CDR3, as DNA: TGTGCCAGCAGCTTGGGGGGCCGGGACAATGAGCAGTTCTTC. The V gene is TRBV5-4, the J gene TRBJ2-1, with D tentatively TRBD1 (5 bases). This CDR3 is built from 14 residues. With 0 bases removed from V and 5 bases from J, the gap between germline ends came to 9 bases. Germline CDR1 SGHNT, CDR2 YYREEE (reference sequence).

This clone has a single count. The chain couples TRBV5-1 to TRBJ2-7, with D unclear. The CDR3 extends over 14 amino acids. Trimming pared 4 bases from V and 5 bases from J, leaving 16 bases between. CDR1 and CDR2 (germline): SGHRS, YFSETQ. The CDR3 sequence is CASSETLLGHEQYF. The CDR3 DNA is TGCGCCAGCAGCGAAACCCTCCTTGGTCACGAGCAGTACTTC. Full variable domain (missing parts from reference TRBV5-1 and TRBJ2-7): KAGVTQTPRYLIKTRGQQVTLSCSPISGHRSVSWYQQTPGQGLQFLFEYFSETQRNKGNFPGRFSGRQFSNSRSEMNVSTLELGDSALYLCASSETLLGHEQYFGPGTRLTVT.

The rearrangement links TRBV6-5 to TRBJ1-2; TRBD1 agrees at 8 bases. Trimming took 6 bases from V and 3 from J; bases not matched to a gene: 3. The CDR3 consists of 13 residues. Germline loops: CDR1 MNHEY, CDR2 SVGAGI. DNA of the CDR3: TGTGCCAGCAGCATGACAGGGGACTATGGCTACACCTTC. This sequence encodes CASSMTGDYGYTF.

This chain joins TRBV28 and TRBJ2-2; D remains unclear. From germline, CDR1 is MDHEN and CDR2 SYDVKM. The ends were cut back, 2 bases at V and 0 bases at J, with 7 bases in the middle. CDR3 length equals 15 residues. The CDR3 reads CASSLGSSNTGELFF. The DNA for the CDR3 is TGTGCCAGCAGTTTAGGCAGTTCGAACACCGGGGAGCTGTTTTTT.

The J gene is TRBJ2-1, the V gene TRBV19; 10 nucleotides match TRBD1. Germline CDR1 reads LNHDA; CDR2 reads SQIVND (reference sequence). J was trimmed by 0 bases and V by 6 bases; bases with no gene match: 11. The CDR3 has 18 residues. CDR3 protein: CASSATGGTMSSYNEQFF. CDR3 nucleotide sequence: TGTGCCAGTAGCGCGACAGGGGGCACCATGAGCTCCTACAATGAGCAGTTCTTC. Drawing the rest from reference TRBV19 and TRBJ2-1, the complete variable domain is DGGITQSPKYLFRKEGQNVTLSCEQNLNHDAMYWYRQDPGQGLRLIYYSQIVNDFQKGDIAEGYSVSREKKESFPLTVTSAQKNPTAFYLCASSATGGTMSSYNEQFFGPGTRLTVL.